These 25 T cell receptor beta chains were all obtained from the same sample, sequenced in a study of CD8+ T cells in alopecia areata. Sequencing relied on a cDNA template that was reverse transcribed from extracted RNA. TCRdb's table, derived via immunoSEQ multiplex PCR, lists solely in-frame clones and lacks some. In the table there are around 250,000 clones, less than 80% of which are singletons. Sample: CD4+ T cells sorted from blood, taken at week 0. The receptors here all came from a human donor with alopecia areata.

This clone was found a few times. The chain joins TRBV20-1 to TRBJ1-6, with D tentatively TRBD1 (5 bases). V gave up 4 bases and J gave up 7 bases, with 5 bases separating them. From germline, CDR1 is DFQATT and CDR2 SNEGSKA (reference sequence). CDR3 size: 11 residues. CDR3 protein: CSAKGNSPLHF. The CDR3 bases are TGCAGTGCTAAGGGGAATTCACCCCTCCACTTT.

This clone showed up just once. This chain's CDR3 is CASRYRGGYTF. The CDR3, as DNA: TGTGCCAGCAGGTACAGGGGCGGCTACACCTTC. This sequence joins TRBV2 and TRBJ1-2; 7 bases line up with TRBD1. J was trimmed by 8 bases and V by 6 bases; bases with no gene match: 3. This CDR3 contains 11 residues. Germline CDR1 reads SNHLY; CDR2 reads FYNNEI.

This clone was seen a single time. The chain couples TRBV2 to TRBJ2-1; D gene uncertain. This CDR3 is built from 15 residues. Trimming pared 3 bases from V and 4 bases from J, leaving 13 bases between. Germline assignment: CDR1 SNHLY and CDR2 FYNNEI. CDR3 protein: CASSDWSAEYNEQFF. For the CDR3, the DNA is TGTGCCAGCAGTGATTGGTCAGCCGAATACAATGAGCAGTTCTTC.

The chain recombines TRBV2 with TRBJ1-1; maybe TRBD1 (5 bases). Deletions cut 10 bases from V and 5 bases from J, with 20 bases between. This CDR3 comprises 14 residues. Germline CDR1 is SNHLY and CDR2 is FYNNEI. The CDR3 nucleotides are TGTGCCATTAGAGGGTGGAGGGGAAGAACTGAAGCTTTCTTT. Encoded protein: CAIRGWRGRTEAFF.

This chain connects TRBV11-2 to TRBJ2-5; 7 bases agree with TRBD2. Germline values: CDR1 SGHAT, CDR2 FQNNGV. The CDR3 runs 15 residues. With V trimmed by 1 base and J by 4 bases, 6 bases remained unmatched. For the CDR3, the DNA is TGTGCCAGCAGCTTAGGAATGGGGAGGGGAGAGACCCAGTACTTC. Amino acid sequence: CASSLGMGRGETQYF.

This chain connects TRBV5-1 to TRBJ1-1; D unresolved. The CDR3 has 14 amino acids. Germline CDR1 SGHRS, CDR2 YFSETQ. The V end was cut by 0 bases, the J end by 5 bases, with 11 bases between. This CDR3 is CASSLGTPWTEAFF. DNA of the CDR3: TGCGCCAGCAGCTTGGGAACGCCGTGGACTGAAGCTTTCTTT. The full variable domain, completed using reference TRBV5-1 and TRBJ1-1, is KAGVTQTPRYLIKTRGQQVTLSCSPISGHRSVSWYQQTPGQGLQFLFEYFSETQRNKGNFPGRFSGRQFSNSRSEMNVSTLELGDSALYLCASSLGTPWTEAFFGQGTRLTVV.

CDR3 DNA sequence: TGTGCCAGCAGTTCGGACAGGACCTCCTACGAGCAGTACTTC. Protein sequence: CASSSDRTSYEQYF. The chain joins TRBV6-5 to TRBJ2-7, with 7 positions matching TRBD1. CDR1 and CDR2 from the germline V gene are MNHEY and SVGAGI. The CDR3 contains 14 residues. V gave up 4 bases and J gave up 0 bases; unmatched junction bases: 3.

This chain links TRBV18 with TRBJ1-1; D unresolved. From germline, CDR1 is KGHSH and CDR2 LQKENI. The CDR3 extends over 14 amino acids. With 0 bases removed from V and 2 bases from J, the gap between germline ends came to 7 bases. CDR3 nucleotides: TGTGCCAGCTCACCACCGACGGATAACACTGAAGCTTTCTTT. It codes for CASSPPTDNTEAFF.

This clone was recorded a few times. Other DNA sequences from this sample encode an identical CDR3 as well. The CDR3 loop reads CSVDRGHEQYF. Written as DNA, the CDR3 is TGCAGCGTTGACCGGGGCCACGAGCAGTACTTC. This rearrangement joins TRBV29-1 to TRBJ2-7; D possibly uses TRBD1 or TRBD2 (5 bases each). CDR3 size: 11 residues. Germline V gene data show CDR1 as SQVTM and CDR2 as ANQGSEA. V gave up 3 bases and J gave up 5 bases, with 8 bases separating them.

The chain is built from TRBV27 and TRBJ2-7; D not certain. The germline V and J ends were trimmed by 3 bases and 3 bases, with 15 bases remaining between them. The CDR3 spans 15 residues. Germline lookup yields CDR1 MNHEY and CDR2 SMNVEV (reference sequence). The CDR3: CASSFEWNTLYEQYF. The CDR3 nucleotides read TGTGCCAGCAGTTTTGAGTGGAATACCCTCTACGAGCAGTACTTC.

The sample holds one count of this clone. V gene TRBV30 combines with J gene TRBJ2-3; 9 bases agree with TRBD2. This CDR3 region has 14 residues. Looked up from germline, CDR1 is GTSNPN and CDR2 is SVGIG (reference sequence). The CDR3: CAHRRLAGRDTQYF. CDR3 nucleotide sequence: TGTGCACACAGACGGCTAGCGGGGCGAGATACGCAGTATTTT.

The rearrangement joins TRBV30 to TRBJ1-4, with D unclear. Deletions cut 4 bases from V and 8 bases from J, with 5 bases between. Germline CDR1 reads GTSNPN; CDR2 reads SVGIG (reference sequence). The CDR3 runs 10 residues. The CDR3 sequence is CAWKREKLFF. CDR3 sequence (DNA): TGTGCCTGGAAGAGGGAAAAACTGTTTTTT.

The chain carries TRBV6-5 and TRBJ1-1, with D perhaps TRBD1 (5 bases). The CDR3 has 15 amino acids. CDR1 is MNHEY, CDR2 SVGAGI, per germline. The V and J ends lost 4 bases and 4 bases respectively, with 16 bases between them. The CDR3 loop reads CASSFAQGAGTEAFF. The CDR3 nucleotides read TGTGCCAGCAGTTTCGCGCAGGGAGCCGGCACTGAAGCTTTCTTT.

The genes are TRBV15 and TRBJ1-2; no firm D call. With 3 bases removed from V and 10 bases from J, the gap between germline ends came to 9 bases. The CDR3 has 11 residues. Germline CDR1 is LNHNV and CDR2 is YYDKDF (reference sequence). CDR3 protein: CATSRAGAYTF. The CDR3, as DNA: TGTGCCACCAGCAGGGCGGGTGCCTACACCTTC.

CDR3: CAWSTRGRSSPLHF. In nucleotides, the CDR3 is TGTGCCTGGAGTACTAGGGGGAGGTCTTCACCCCTCCACTTT. The chain joins TRBV30 to TRBJ1-6; D is perhaps TRBD1 (6 bases). The V gene lost 2 bases and the J gene lost 9 bases, with 14 bases spanning the gap. This CDR3 has 14 residues. Germline V gene lookup returns CDR1 GTSNPN and CDR2 SVGIG (reference sequence).

The chain carries TRBV6-5 and TRBJ2-7, with 9 bases matching TRBD1. The CDR3 has 16 residues. Germline V gene data show CDR1 as MNHEY and CDR2 as SVGAGI. The V and J ends lost 2 bases and 3 bases, in that order; junction bases with no gene match: 8. The CDR3: CASSYSPGQGFYEQYF. The CDR3 bases are TGTGCCAGCAGTTACAGTCCGGGACAGGGTTTCTACGAGCAGTACTTC.

The rearrangement joins TRBV5-1 to TRBJ2-5; no reliable D call. Trimming removed 0 bases from V and 2 bases from J, with 11 bases in between. The CDR3 is made up of 15 amino acids. Germline V gene data show CDR1 as SGHRS and CDR2 as YFSETQ. The CDR3 region is CASSLGPTRQETQYF. The CDR3 bases are TGCGCCAGCAGCTTGGGCCCGACCAGACAAGAGACCCAGTACTTC.

This clone appeared a few times. The chain joins TRBV14 to TRBJ2-1, with TRBD1 matching over 7 bases. After removal of 4 bases from V and 9 bases from J, the junction contained 12 bases not matched to a gene. CDR1 is SGHDN and CDR2 is FVKESK in the germline V gene. The CDR3 runs to 15 residues. The CDR3 region is CASSPGPGTASEQFF. The CDR3 nucleotides read TGTGCCAGCAGCCCTGGACCCGGGACAGCAAGTGAGCAGTTCTTC.

The V call is TRBV6-5, the J call TRBJ2-7, with D possibly TRBD1 on 5 matching bases. The CDR3 sequence is 13 residues long. Trimming shortened V by 6 bases and J by 0 bases, and 9 bases separated the two germline ends. Germline CDR1 MNHEY, CDR2 SVGAGI. For the CDR3, the DNA is TGTGCCAGCAGGATCGACAGCTCCTACGAGCAGTACTTC. Protein product: CASRIDSSYEQYF.

The chain carries TRBV10-3 and TRBJ2-2, with D unclear. V was trimmed by 7 bases and J by 0 bases, leaving 9 bases between them. The germline V gene encodes CDR1 ENHRY and CDR2 SYGVKD. This CDR3 is built from 14 residues. The CDR3 is CAIKATSNTGELFF. The CDR3 DNA follows: TGTGCCATCAAGGCCACCTCGAACACCGGGGAGCTGTTTTTT.

The V and J genes are TRBV18 and TRBJ1-1; D gene uncertain. This CDR3 is built from 13 residues. Trimming took 3 bases from V and 3 from J, leaving 8 bases between them. Germline lookup yields CDR1 KGHSH and CDR2 LQKENI. The CDR3 DNA sequence: TGTGCCAGCTCACCTCTTGGCTACACTGAAGCTTTCTTT. This translates into CASSPLGYTEAFF. The full variable domain, rest sourced from reference TRBV18 and TRBJ1-1, is NAGVMQNPRHLVRRRGQEARLRCSPMKGHSHVYWYRQLPEEGLKFMVYLQKENIIDESGMPKERFSAEFPKEGPSILRIQQVVRGDSAAYFCASSPLGYTEAFFGQGTRLTVV.

This clone was observed a few times. The chain employs TRBV4-3 and TRBJ2-2; a weak D match, TRBD2 (6 bases). The germline CDR1 and CDR2 sequences are LGHNA and YSLEER. The V gene lost 0 bases and the J gene lost 3 bases, with 14 bases spanning the gap. The CDR3 is made up of 17 amino acids. The DNA of the CDR3 is TGCGCCAGCAGCCAAGAAAGTGGAGGGGCGGACACCGGGGAGCTGTTTTTT. The encoded protein is CASSQESGGADTGELFF.

CDR3 protein: CASRDVSYEQYF. The CDR3 bases are TGTGCCAGCAGGGACGTTTCCTACGAGCAGTACTTC. This rearrangement joins TRBV2 to TRBJ2-7; the D is unclear. Per germline, CDR1 SNHLY and CDR2 FYNNEI. The V end lost 6 bases, the J end lost 1 base, and 7 bases lay between the germline ends. This CDR3 is built from 12 residues.

The chain has TRBV18 and TRBJ1-1; 7 bases align to TRBD1. The length of the CDR3 is 14 residues. Germline V gives CDR1 KGHSH, CDR2 LQKENI. V lost 2 bases to trimming and J lost 3 bases; unmatched junction nucleotides: 3. The chain's CDR3 is CASSPYRGDTEAFF. The CDR3 DNA reads as TGTGCCAGCTCACCATACAGGGGAGACACTGAAGCTTTCTTT.

This chain joins TRBV30 and TRBJ1-2; 8 bases align to TRBD1. The V and J ends lost 2 bases and 8 bases, in that order; junction bases with no gene match: 7. From germline, CDR1 is GTSNPN and CDR2 SVGIG (reference sequence). This CDR3 spans 13 amino acids. The DNA for the CDR3 is TGTGCCTGGAGTTCGGACAGGGAGAAAGGCTACACCTTC. This gives the protein CAWSSDREKGYTF.